Sequencing of this TCR beta chain was carried out in a study of identical twins. This clonotype occurred a few times. Trimming took 4 bases from V and 8 from J, leaving 16 bases between them. The CDR3 is 14 residues long. CDR1 and CDR2 from the germline V gene are SGHAT and FQNNGV. Template switching added a universal primer binding site, and final cDNA carried unique molecular identifiers. TCRdb processed the 5' RACE reads anew with MiXCR; each CDR3 protein has one entry. The sample shows around 510,000 distinct CDR3 sequences, roughly 13% of them seen only once. This sample also appeared in a second study, on yellow fever vaccine responses in identical twins.

This chain uses TRBV11-2 with TRBJ2-3; D is unresolved. The TCR comes from a woman between 18 and 29 years old in good health. Material for sequencing was CD4+ T cells sorted from blood. DNA for the CDR3: TGTGCCAGCAGCTCAATCAGTGCCCCGGGTACGCAGTATTTT. It specifies CASSSISAPGTQYF.